This T cell receptor (beta chain) came from a study of T cell repertoires in cytomegalovirus infection. Looking at the study overall: Newly reported HLA-C-restricted and thoroughly characterized HLA-B-restricted CMV epitopes were employed. Indicated by public TCR beta signatures were CMV infection and matching HLA type.

CDR1 is SGHRS and CDR2 is YFSETQ in the germline V gene. This CDR3 has 14 residues. The V gene lost 1 base and the J gene lost 4 bases, with 11 bases spanning the gap. A note on this clonotype: The antigen is unknown.

MiXCR was run by TCRdb on the reads, yielding one entry per CDR3 protein. The sample has about a million distinct CDR3 sequences, 30% to 40% seen once. V and J are TRBV5-1 and TRBJ1-2, with a tentative D call TRBD1 (5 bases). The input for sequencing was cultured CD8+ T cells from PBMCs, taken from culture after CMV antigen stimulation. The sequence came from a human donor in good health (CMV status not recorded). Some clones in this sample may be carry-over from other donors' samples. CDR3 region: CASSLKGDVYGYTF. CDR3 sequence (DNA): TGCGCCAGCAGCTTGAAAGGGGACGTCTATGGCTACACCTTC.